These T cell receptor beta chains were read from a single sample in a study of T cell repertoires in cytomegalovirus infection. TCRdb re-analysed the reads in MiXCR, keeping a single row per CDR3 protein. The table has about 320,000 distinct CDR3 sequences, 9.5% seen once. Source material: PBMCs. These receptors were obtained from a human donor in good health (CMV status not recorded). Some clones in this sample may be carry-over from other donors' samples. Each CDR3 is given with its conserved first and last residue. D genes are given only for firm matches. Size is omitted from some rows. Given values are once, few, many or a class for expanded clones.

d_call clone_size j_call v_call cdr3_nt cdr3_aa
. few TRBJ1-5 TRBV12-3/TRBV12-4 TGTGCCAGCAGTTCCCGGGTCGATCAGCCCCAGCATTTT CASSSRVDQPQHF
. . TRBJ2-3 TRBV20-1 TGCAGTTTCAAACGCGCTGTCGCAGATACGCAGTATTTT CSFKRAVADTQYF
. few TRBJ2-2 TRBV19 TGTGCCAGTAGTATCCCTAGGGCGACCTTCACCGGGGAGCTGTTTTTT CASSIPRATFTGELFF
. once TRBJ2-6 TRBV6-6 TGTGCCAGCACCCCATCTGGGGCCAACGTCCTGACTTTC CASTPSGANVLTF
. . TRBJ1-1 TRBV11-3 TGTGCCAGCAGCTCAGGCAGGGGTGTTGAAGCTTTCTTT CASSSGRGVEAFF
. . TRBJ2-7 TRBV20-1 TGCAGTGCCGCGGACAGCCTCCACGACCACGAGCAGTACTTC CSAADSLHDHEQYF
TRBD1 . TRBJ1-1 TRBV28 TGTGCCAGCAGTTCCGGGACAGTTATAACTGAAGCTTTCTTT CASSSGTVITEAFF
TRBD1 . TRBJ2-1 TRBV6-2/TRBV6-3 TGTGCCAGCAGGACAGGGACAGGGGGCCGGACACAGTTCTTC CASRTGTGGRTQFF
. few TRBJ1-3 TRBV10-3 TGTGCCATCAGGGATCAAGACAGCGACGGCTCTGGAAACACCATATATTTT CAIRDQDSDGSGNTIYF
. . TRBJ1-6 TRBV4-3 TGCGCCAGCAGCCAAGATCTACGGTTCTCCTATAATTCACCCCTCCACTTT CASSQDLRFSYNSPLHF
TRBD1 few TRBJ1-1 TRBV18 TGTGCCAGCTCACCACCCAGGGGGCGATTAGAGCGCACTGAAGCTTTCTTT CASSPPRGRLERTEAFF
. few TRBJ1-4 TRBV20-1 TGCAGTGCCCCGCGTCACAGGACGGATGAAAAACTGTTTTTT CSAPRHRTDEKLFF
. many TRBJ2-7 TRBV7-2 TGTGCCAGCAGCTCTGGACAGTACGAGCAGTACTTC CASSSGQYEQYF
. many TRBJ2-1 TRBV4-2 TGTGCCAGCGGACGACTCGGGACTGAATACAATGAGCAGTTCTTC CASGRLGTEYNEQFF
. . TRBJ1-1 TRBV20-1 TGCAGTGCTAGAGATCAAGCAGGGCTCCACACTGAAGCTTTCTTT CSARDQAGLHTEAFF
. few TRBJ2-3 TRBV5-5 TGTGCCAGCAGCTTTGAGTCCGTGGCGGATACGCAGTATTTT CASSFESVADTQYF
. few TRBJ2-2 TRBV19 TGTGCCAGTATCGGGGTGAACACCGGGGAGCTGTTTTTT CASIGVNTGELFF
. few TRBJ1-2 TRBV6-6 TGTGCCAGCAGGGCCCGGGCCCGGAGCTATGGCTACACCTTC CASRARARSYGYTF
. many TRBJ2-7 TRBV12-3/TRBV12-4 TGTGCCAGCAGTTCGAGGAGAGGGCGGGCGGGCGAGCAGTACTTC CASSSRRGRAGEQYF
. few TRBJ1-5 TRBV27 TGTGCCAGCAGTTTATCGGCGGAGGGGTGGGGTCAGCCCCAGCATTTT CASSLSAEGWGQPQHF
. few TRBJ2-4 TRBV18 TGTGCCAGCTCACCCTGGACCAGGGAAGGCATTCAGTACTTC CASSPWTREGIQYF
. . TRBJ2-1 TRBV7-3 TGTGCCAGCAGCCCCCAGGCCTACAATGAGCAGTTCTTC CASSPQAYNEQFF
. few TRBJ2-2 TRBV25-1 TGTGCCAGCATCGAGAGGGGTAACACCGGGGAGCTGTTTTTT CASIERGNTGELFF
. . TRBJ2-7 TRBV29-1 TGCAGCGTTGAGCCCGAGACAGGGAGGATTGTATACGAGCAGTACTTC CSVEPETGRIVYEQYF
. . TRBJ2-7 TRBV6-2/TRBV6-3 TGTGCCAGCAGTCGACAGGACTGGCAAATTTCCTACGAGCAGTACTTC CASSRQDWQISYEQYF
TRBD2 many TRBJ2-3 TRBV7-8 TGTGCCAGCAGCTGGACTAGCGGGAGTTATACGCAGTATTTT CASSWTSGSYTQYF
TRBD1 . TRBJ2-7 TRBV6-8 TGTGCCAGCAGGGACGGGACAGAAGTTTCCGAGCAGTACTTC CASRDGTEVSEQYF
TRBD1 . TRBJ1-1 TRBV10-3 TGTGCCATCAGTGAGTCGACACTTCTGGACAGGGGGTCAATGAACACTGAAGCTTTCTTT CAISESTLLDRGSMNTEAFF
TRBD1 many TRBJ2-3 TRBV7-9 TGTGCCAGCAGCTCCTCAGACAGGGGAAGCACAGATACGCAGTATTTT CASSSSDRGSTDTQYF
. few TRBJ2-4 TRBV5-6 TGTGCCAGCAGCGTACTACAATTGGTTCAAAACATTCAGTACTTC CASSVLQLVQNIQYF
. few TRBJ2-1 TRBV25-1 TGTGCCAGCAGGTCGAGGGAGCAGTTCTTC CASRSREQFF
. . TRBJ2-7 TRBV25-1 TGTGCCAGCAGTCCGCGCCACGAGCAGTACTTC CASSPRHEQYF
TRBD2 many TRBJ2-3 TRBV29-1 TGCAGCGTTGAAAGGACTAGCGGCCCAGATACGCAGTATTTT CSVERTSGPDTQYF
. few TRBJ1-2 TRBV19 TGTGCCAGTACGGGAAGGGACGGCCTCTATGGCTACACCTTC CASTGRDGLYGYTF
. many TRBJ1-5 TRBV10-3 TGTGCCATCAGTGAGTCGCGCAATCAGCCCCAGCATTTT CAISESRNQPQHF
. many TRBJ1-5 TRBV6-6 TGTGCCAGCACCCGCGTGGGTAGCAATCAGCCCCAGCATTTT CASTRVGSNQPQHF
TRBD1 . TRBJ1-4 TRBV4-2 TGTGCCAGCAGCCAGGGTGAGACAGGGCCTAATGAAAAACTGTTTTTT CASSQGETGPNEKLFF
TRBD2 few TRBJ2-2 TRBV20-1 TGCAGTGCTAATCCGGGGGGGCGGTCCGGGGAGCTGTTTTTT CSANPGGRSGELFF
. . TRBJ2-3 TRBV6-2/TRBV6-3 TGTGCCAGCAGTCCCTGGACGCCGGCAGGAGATACGCAGTATTTT CASSPWTPAGDTQYF
. few TRBJ1-1 TRBV9 TGTGCCAGCAGCACTCTACAGGGGAACACTGAAGCTTTCTTT CASSTLQGNTEAFF
. many TRBJ2-1 TRBV6-5 TGTGCCACGGGAGACAGGACCTACAATGAGCAGTTCTTC CATGDRTYNEQFF